The 21 T cell receptor beta chains below all came from one sample that was sequenced in a study of beta chain features in type 1 diabetes. Their target antigens are unknown. TCRB transcripts that were expressed got sequenced, as all of the isolated RNA had been reverse transcribed. TCRdb keeps only in-frame clones here, not all; method: immunoSEQ multiplex PCR. The table records some 150,000 clones, approximately 13% of them present only once. General study points: Shorter TCRB CDR3s, moderately but significantly so, were found in Type 1 diabetes patients in all four CD4+ subsets.

The sequencing sample was made of central memory CD4+ T cells from blood. These receptors all come from a man younger than 30 with type 1 diabetes.

The chain combines TRBV14 with TRBJ1-2; TRBD1 matches 8 bases. Trimming took 4 bases from V and 1 from J; bases not matched to a gene: 2. CDR1 is SGHDN and CDR2 is FVKESK in the germline V gene. This CDR3 is built from 14 residues. This CDR3 reads CASSRTGYNYGYTF. The CDR3 bases are TGTGCCAGCAGCCGGACAGGGTATAACTATGGCTACACCTTC. Complete variable domain (other parts from reference TRBV14 and TRBJ1-2): EAGVTQFPSHSVIEKGQTVTLRCDPISGHDNLYWYRRVMGKEIKFLLHFVKESKQDESGMPNNRFLAERTGGTYSTLKVQPAELEDSGVYFCASSRTGYNYGYTFGSGTRLTVV.

The V and J genes are TRBV7-9 and TRBJ2-3, with D possibly being TRBD2 (5 bases). V shed 5 bases and J shed 4 bases, with 10 bases lying between them. Germline V CDR1 and CDR2: SEHNR, FQNEAQ (reference sequence). The CDR3 covers 13 residues. The CDR3 reads CASSPGRADTQYF. CDR3 sequence (DNA): TGTGCCAGCAGCCCTGGGCGGGCAGATACGCAGTATTTT.

In its sample, this clone was seen a few times. The chain is built from TRBV2 and TRBJ2-1; maybe TRBD2 (5 bases). V lost 7 bases to trimming and J lost 8 bases, with 12 bases between them. The CDR3 has 12 residues. From germline, CDR1 is SNHLY and CDR2 FYNNEI. The CDR3 DNA sequence: TGTGCCAGCATACGGGAATGGGATGAGCAGTTCTTC. Amino acid sequence: CASIREWDEQFF. Full variable domain (outside the CDR3, taken from reference TRBV2 and TRBJ2-1): EPEVTQTPSHQVTQMGQEVILRCVPISNHLYFYWYRQILGQKVEFLVSFYNNEISEKSEIFDDQFSVERPDGSNFTLKIRSTKLEDSAMYFCASIREWDEQFFGPGTRLTVL.

The table lists this clone with a count of one. This chain connects TRBV28 to TRBJ2-5, with D perhaps matching TRBD1 or TRBD2 (6 bases each). Trimming stripped 6 bases from V and 1 base from J, with 12 bases between. The CDR3 contains 14 residues. CDR1 and CDR2 from the germline V gene are MDHEN and SYDVKM. CDR3: CASRRGGTQETQYF. CDR3 DNA sequence: TGTGCCAGCAGGAGAGGGGGGACCCAAGAGACCCAGTACTTC.

This rearrangement joins TRBV7-9 to TRBJ1-4; D ambiguous. CDR1 SEHNR and CDR2 FQNEAQ come from the germline V gene (reference sequence). V was pared by 2 bases and J by 8 bases, with 12 bases between. There are 14 residues in the CDR3. The CDR3 region is CASSLRDLEEKLFF. DNA for the CDR3: TGTGCCAGCAGCTTACGTGACCTTGAGGAAAAACTGTTTTTT.

This rearrangement joins TRBV9 to TRBJ2-1; TRBD2 matches 15 bases. The CDR3 is 18 amino acids. Germline CDR1 reads SGDLS; CDR2 reads YYNGEE. The junction had 10 bases not matched to a gene; V was cut back by 4 bases and J by 5 bases. This CDR3 is CASSTGLAGGLEHNEQFF. The CDR3 nucleotides are TGTGCCAGCAGCACCGGACTAGCGGGGGGGCTCGAGCACAATGAGCAGTTCTTC.

This clone has just a few counts. This chain joins TRBV18 and TRBJ1-6; D uncertain. V shed 6 bases and J shed 1 base, with 7 bases lying between them. Germline lookup yields CDR1 KGHSH and CDR2 LQKENI. This CDR3 is built from 14 residues. CDR3 DNA sequence: TGTGCCAGCTCGCAGGAGTCCTATAATTCACCCCTCCACTTT. Encoded protein: CASSQESYNSPLHF.

This clone was seen a handful of times. CDR3 sequence (DNA): TGTGCCAGCAGCGTGGGGGGTGGTCAAGAGACCCAGTACTTC. The encoded protein is CASSVGGGQETQYF. This sequence joins TRBV9 and TRBJ2-5; the D gene is possibly TRBD2 (6 bases). V shed 2 bases and J shed 2 bases, with 10 bases lying between them. The CDR3 has 14 residues. The germline CDR1 and CDR2 sequences are SGDLS and YYNGEE.

This sequence joins TRBV5-6 and TRBJ2-5; TRBD1 is a possible D gene (7 bases). Looked up from germline, CDR1 is SGHDT and CDR2 is YYEEEE. Trimming took off 4 bases at V and 1 base at J, with 11 bases between the two ends. The CDR3 length is 14 residues. As DNA, the CDR3 is TGTGCCAGCAGCCGGGGGACAGCCCAAGAGACCCAGTACTTC. Its translation is CASSRGTAQETQYF. Based on the CDR3 plus reference TRBV5-6 and TRBJ2-5, the full variable domain is DAGVTQSPTHLIKTRGQQVTLRCSPKSGHDTVSWYQQALGQGPQFIFQYYEEEERQRGNFPDRFSGHQFPNYSSELNVNALLLGDSALYLCASSRGTAQETQYFGPGTRLLVL.

This clone was observed a few times. This sequence joins TRBV11-3 and TRBJ2-7; D unresolved. The V end was cut by 1 base, the J end by 3 bases, with 7 bases between. The CDR3 is made up of 13 amino acids. Germline CDR1 reads SGHNT; CDR2 reads YENEEA. The CDR3 DNA reads as TGTGCCAGCAGCTTAGGGGAATTCTACGAGCAGTACTTC. It specifies CASSLGEFYEQYF. The full variable domain, with the rest looked up from reference TRBV11-3 and TRBJ2-7, is EAGVVQSPRYKIIEKKQPVAFWCNPISGHNTLYWYLQNLGQGPELLIRYENEEAVDDSQLPKDRFSAERLKGVDSTLKIQPAELGDSAVYLCASSLGEFYEQYFGPGTRLTVT.

This clone has just a few counts. This chain uses TRBV7-2 with TRBJ1-5, with D unclear. CDR3 size: 13 residues. Germline values: CDR1 SGHTA, CDR2 FQGNSA. V was cut by 5 bases and J by 4 bases, with 9 bases left in between. CDR3 nucleotide sequence: TGTGCCAGCAGCCCGGCGGGTAATCAGCCCCAGCATTTT. Translating gives CASSPAGNQPQHF.

The chain couples TRBV7-2 to TRBJ1-3, with a weak D call TRBD1 (6 bases). CDR3 length: 17 amino acids. Trimming pared 5 bases from V and 4 bases from J, leaving 21 bases between. The germline gives CDR1 SGHTA, CDR2 FQGNSA. The CDR3 is CASSNPSQGYKGNTIYF. The CDR3 DNA is TGTGCCAGCAGCAACCCATCTCAGGGGTATAAAGGAAACACCATATATTTT. The full variable domain, rest sourced from reference TRBV7-2 and TRBJ1-3, is GAGVSQSPSNKVTEKGKDVELRCDPISGHTALYWYRQSLGQGLEFLIYFQGNSAPDKSGLPSDRFSAERTGGSVSTLTIQRTQQEDSAVYLCASSNPSQGYKGNTIYFGEGSWLTVV.

This clone was seen a handful of times. The chain links TRBV6-5 to TRBJ1-6; TRBD1 might be the D (5 bases). Germline lookup yields CDR1 MNHEY and CDR2 SVGAGI. Trimming stripped 2 bases from V and 7 bases from J, with 9 bases between. The CDR3 sequence is 14 residues long. The DNA of the CDR3 is TGTGCCAGCAGTTACGTAGGGGTGAATTCACCCCTCCACTTT. It is translated as CASSYVGVNSPLHF.

The sample holds many counts of this clone. This chain connects TRBV14 to TRBJ2-1; D not resolved. The ends were cut back, 3 bases at V and 6 bases at J, with 6 bases in the middle. Germline CDR1 SGHDN, CDR2 FVKESK. The CDR3 covers 12 residues. The CDR3 loop reads CASSHPPNEQFF. The CDR3 nucleotides read TGTGCCAGCAGCCACCCTCCCAATGAGCAGTTCTTC.

In this sample, this clone turned up many times. A junction end diverges from the germline sequence, so it may reflect a read error. The chain combines TRBV10-3 with TRBJ1-6; D is undetermined. The CDR3 is 12 residues long. CDR1 is ENHRY and CDR2 is SYGVKD in the germline V gene. The CDR3 sequence is CAISDGSSPLHF. In DNA form, the CDR3 reads TGTGCCATAAGTGATGGGTCCTCACCCCTCCACTTT.

This clone occurred a few times. This chain joins TRBV5-4 and TRBJ1-6, with D hard to call. CDR1 and CDR2 (germline): SGHNT, YYREEE (reference sequence). This CDR3 is built from 14 residues. Trimming removed 4 bases from V and 7 bases from J, with 12 bases in between. The DNA for the CDR3 is TGTGCCAGCAGCCAAGACGGACGCAATTCACCCCTCCACTTT. Its translation is CASSQDGRNSPLHF.

V usage is TRBV10-3 and J usage is TRBJ1-1, with D perhaps matching TRBD1 (6 bases). V lost 9 bases and J lost 1, with 15 bases in between. The CDR3 sequence is 14 residues long. Per germline, CDR1 ENHRY and CDR2 SYGVKD. This CDR3 reads CAMKGGTTNTEAFF. The CDR3 DNA reads TGTGCCATGAAAGGGGGTACCACGAACACTGAAGCTTTCTTT.

A few counts support this clone. The CDR3 nucleotides are TGTGCCAGCAGCTTTATGCAGAACACTGAAGCTTTCTTT. Translated: CASSFMQNTEAFF. The chain joins TRBV5-6 to TRBJ1-1; D is unclear. Germline V gene lookup returns CDR1 SGHDT and CDR2 YYEEEE. The V end was cut by 2 bases, the J end by 1 base, with 6 bases between. The CDR3 consists of 13 residues.

This clone was picked up a small number of times. V and J are TRBV7-2 and TRBJ2-5; D not certain. The CDR3 is 14 residues long. Germline V lookup: CDR1 SGHTA, CDR2 FQGNSA. The V end was cut by 0 bases, the J end by 0 bases, with 5 bases between. The CDR3 DNA reads TGTGCCAGCAGCTTAGCGGCTAACCAAGAGACCCAGTACTTC. This encodes CASSLAANQETQYF.

The chain recombines TRBV7-8 with TRBJ2-5; possible D gene TRBD1, 6 bases. The germline gives CDR1 SGHVS, CDR2 FQNEAQ. V was cut by 4 bases and J by 0 bases, with 6 bases left in between. This CDR3 has 13 residues. In DNA, the CDR3 is TGTGCCAGCAGCTGGGGGCACCAAGAGACCCAGTACTTC. The encoded protein is CASSWGHQETQYF.

This chain connects TRBV5-1 to TRBJ1-4; unclear D gene. Deletions cut 0 bases from V and 2 bases from J, with 8 bases between. There are 15 residues in the CDR3. Germline V CDR1 and CDR2: SGHRS, YFSETQ. This chain's CDR3 is CASSLAMGTNEKLFF. The CDR3 bases are TGCGCCAGCAGCTTGGCCATGGGGACTAATGAAAAACTGTTTTTT.